What follows is one T cell receptor beta chain and its context. The library targeted TCRbeta and was prepared with unique molecular identifiers. TCRdb itself ran the PCR reads through MiXCR, one entry per CDR3 protein. The table has about 400,000 distinct CDR3 sequences, 13% seen once. This sample stems from a study of T-cell reconstitution after alpha-beta-depleted transplantation in children. The CDR3 contains 15 residues. Per the germline V gene, CDR1 is SNHLY and CDR2 is FYNNEI. V shed 6 bases and J shed 6 bases, with 19 bases lying between them. The sequencing used PBMCs, collected from the stem cell graft. This TCR came from a human donor who donated a stem cell graft to a child with Fanconi anemia. This chain uses TRBV2 with TRBJ2-3, with D perhaps given as TRBD1 or TRBD2 (6 bases each). The CDR3 DNA follows: TGTGCCAGCAGGGTCCCTGAAGGGGGGTGGGATACGCAGTATTTT. It specifies CASRVPEGGWDTQYF.